In its sample, the clone carrying this TCR beta chain was seen once. Its antigen remains unknown. This record comes from a study of shared clonotypes between healthy human individuals. Study-level results: Clonotypes that were shared across several donors made up roughly 5% of naive CD4 clonotypes. Clonotype sharing among donors was expected to depend on sequencing depth. It was the non-shared clonotypes that had lower generation probabilities than clonotypes shared by all four donors.

This CDR3 spans 13 amino acids. The germline gives CDR1 SGHKS, CDR2 YYEKEE (reference sequence). J lost 1 base, V lost 7 bases, and 4 bases had no gene match. TCRdb's copy holds only in-frame clones and misses some; the assay was immunoSEQ multiplex PCR. The table has some 2,000,000 clones, 85% to 95% seen once; the top ten hold roughly 0.13%. The source material was naive CD4+ T cells sorted from blood. Sample subset: CD45RA+ positively selected. The genes are TRBV5-5 and TRBJ2-7; TRBD1 aligns across 8 bases. The TCR comes from a man between 18 and 35 years old in good health. Here the CDR3 reads CASRWTGSYEQYF. The DNA of the CDR3 is TGTGCCAGCCGCTGGACAGGGTCCTACGAGCAGTACTTC.